Each of the 24 T cell receptor beta chains below was sequenced from the same sample in a study of T cells in Graves' hyperthyroidism and ophthalmopathy. Amplification of TCR beta CDR3 regions used RNA as the template. In the first-round RT-PCR of the TCR CDR3, the HTBI primer set was used. TCRdb fed the multiplex PCR reads into MiXCR, producing one record per CDR3 protein. The sample shows 250,000 to 300,000 distinct CDR3 sequences, about 14% of them seen only once. Material for sequencing was blood. These receptors came from a middle-aged woman with Graves' hyperthyroidism that later progressed to Graves' ophthalmopathy.

This clonotype has ten or more counts. The chain joins TRBV12-3 or TRBV12-4 to TRBJ2-1, with 14 bases that match TRBD2. The CDR3 totals 17 residues. The V gene end was trimmed by 5 bases and the J gene end by 3 bases; junction bases not matched to a gene: 6. CDR3 DNA sequence: TGTGCCAGCAGTGCCGGACTAGCGGGAGGTTTCTACAATGAGCAGTTCTTC. It translates to CASSAGLAGGFYNEQFF.

This clonotype was picked up many times. The rearrangement joins TRBV6-5 to TRBJ2-4; 8 bases are shared with TRBD2. The CDR3 sequence is 16 residues long. The germline gives CDR1 MNHEY, CDR2 SVGAGI. Germline trimming cut 0 bases from V and 6 bases from J; bases unmatched to any gene: 7. The CDR3 nucleotides read TGTGCCAGCAGTTACTCCTGGACTAGCTTAACAAACATTCAGTACTTC. Its protein product is CASSYSWTSLTNIQYF.

This clonotype appeared many times. This chain connects TRBV5-1 to TRBJ1-1; D remains ambiguous. The V end was cut by 0 bases, the J end by 1 base, with 7 bases between. Germline V gene data show CDR1 as SGHRS and CDR2 as YFSETQ. This CDR3 spans 14 amino acids. CDR3 protein: CASSLAQRNTEAFF. CDR3 sequence (DNA): TGCGCCAGCAGCTTGGCCCAGCGGAACACTGAAGCTTTCTTT.

This clonotype has ten or more counts. The genes are TRBV12-3 or TRBV12-4 and TRBJ1-2; D is undetermined. The CDR3 has 13 amino acids. Trimming removed 4 bases from V and 1 base from J, with 7 bases in between. CDR3 sequence (DNA): TGTGCCAGCAGTTACTATAATAACTATGGCTACACCTTC. This encodes CASSYYNNYGYTF.

This chain uses TRBV7-9 with TRBJ2-7; the D is unclear. Germline V gene data show CDR1 as SEHNR and CDR2 as FQNEAQ (reference sequence). The CDR3 runs 13 residues. The V gene lost 4 bases and the J gene lost 8 bases, with 15 bases spanning the gap. CDR3 nucleotides: TGTGCCAGCAGCTCCCAGGCGGTGGGCCAGCAGTACTTC. This translates into CASSSQAVGQQYF.

The sample holds a few counts of this clonotype. The chain employs TRBV6-1 and TRBJ1-3; TRBD1 matches at 9 bases. In germline, CDR1 is MNHNS, CDR2 SASEGT. The CDR3 has 13 residues. V was pared by 6 bases and J by 7 bases, with 4 bases of the junction left unmatched. The CDR3: CASSRQGDNTIYF. In DNA, the CDR3 is TGTGCCAGCAGCCGACAGGGGGATAACACCATATATTTT.

In its sample, this clonotype was seen many times. The V call is TRBV28, the J call TRBJ1-5; no clear D. V was trimmed by 5 bases and J by 0 bases, leaving 14 bases between them. The CDR3 runs 16 residues. Germline CDR1 is MDHEN and CDR2 is SYDVKM. The CDR3 sequence is CASSTPGSHSNQPQHF. DNA of the CDR3: TGTGCCAGCAGTACCCCAGGCAGCCATAGCAATCAGCCCCAGCATTTT.

The rearrangement joins TRBV6-1 to TRBJ1-5, with TRBD1 matching over 7 bases. The germline V gene encodes CDR1 MNHNS and CDR2 SASEGT. The CDR3 has 14 residues. The J segment lost 7 bases and the V segment lost 6 bases, leaving 9 bases of the junction unmatched. CDR3 in amino acids: CASSLDRKEQPQHF. The CDR3 DNA sequence: TGTGCCAGCAGCCTGGACAGGAAAGAACAGCCCCAGCATTTT.

In this sample, this clonotype turned up many times. The rearrangement links TRBV19 to TRBJ1-1; a weak D match, TRBD1 (5 bases). Trimming took 4 bases from V and 6 from J, leaving 15 bases between them. CDR3 length: 14 residues. The germline CDR1 and CDR2 sequences are LNHDA and SQIVND (reference sequence). In nucleotides, the CDR3 is TGTGCCAGTAGTAAGACCGGAGGGGACCCTGAAGCTTTCTTT. It is translated as CASSKTGGDPEAFF.

V is TRBV4-1 and J is TRBJ1-1; TRBD1 matches at 7 bases. CDR1 and CDR2 (germline): MGHRA, YSYEKL. This CDR3 is built from 13 residues. V lost 7 bases to trimming and J lost 3 bases; unmatched junction nucleotides: 5. CDR3 bases: TGCGCCAGCAAGACAGGGATGGACACTGAAGCTTTCTTT. This encodes CASKTGMDTEAFF.

This clonotype has ten or more counts. V is TRBV24-1 and J is TRBJ2-1; perhaps TRBD1 as D (5 bases). Trimming left V 5 bases short and J 2 bases short, with 9 bases between. Germline CDR1 reads KGHDR; CDR2 reads SFDVKD. This CDR3 has 14 amino acids. The CDR3 loop is CATSATGPYNEQFF. The DNA for the CDR3 is TGTGCCACCAGTGCAACAGGACCCTACAATGAGCAGTTCTTC.

This clonotype was detected ten times or more. This rearrangement joins TRBV24-1 to TRBJ2-5; no clear D. The V end lost 4 bases, the J end lost 5 bases, and 16 bases lay between the germline ends. Germline CDR1 reads KGHDR; CDR2 reads SFDVKD. The CDR3 is 15 amino acids. The CDR3 loop reads CATSDGLLIGETQYF. CDR3 coding DNA: TGTGCCACCAGTGACGGATTACTAATTGGGGAGACCCAGTACTTC.

There are a few counts of this clonotype. V gene TRBV20-1 combines with J gene TRBJ2-7; 12 nucleotides line up with TRBD2. CDR3 length: 15 residues. Losses at the gene ends were 2 bases for V and 6 bases for J; bases not matched to a gene: 8. Looked up from germline, CDR1 is DFQATT and CDR2 is SNEGSKA (reference sequence). Here the CDR3 DNA reads TGCAGTGCTAGAAAGGCCGGGACTAGCGGGTTCGAGCAGTACTTC. Amino acids: CSARKAGTSGFEQYF.

About this clonotype: A read error may be the cause here, since a much bigger clone is one base away. This chain connects TRBV7-9 to TRBJ2-1; 10 bases agree with TRBD2. CDR3 length: 15 amino acids. Germline CDR1 SEHNR, CDR2 FQNEAQ (reference sequence). The CDR3: CASSFLAGVRNGQFF. Written as DNA, the CDR3 is TGTGCCAGCAGCTTTCTAGCGGGAGTGCGGAATGGGCAGTTCTTC.

Regarding this clonotype: Being one base from a much bigger clone, this may be a read error. Here the CDR3 reads CDSSYNWFSGSSYEQYF. The CDR3 DNA reads as TGTGACAGCAGTTACAATTGGTTCAGCGGGAGCTCCTACGAGCAGTACTTC. The rearrangement joins TRBV6-5 to TRBJ2-7; 8 bases line up with TRBD2. Germline V gene sequence: CDR1 MNHEY, CDR2 SVGAGI. This CDR3 spans 17 amino acids.

This clonotype was recorded at least ten times. The chain has TRBV24-1 and TRBJ2-1; 8 nucleotides align to TRBD2. This CDR3 region has 16 residues. J was trimmed by 6 bases and V by 4 bases; bases with no gene match: 10. Germline CDR1 KGHDR, CDR2 SFDVKD. The CDR3 region is CATSDRSGKVFNEQFF. The CDR3 DNA reads as TGTGCCACCAGTGACCGTAGCGGGAAAGTTTTCAATGAGCAGTTCTTC.

This clonotype was seen ten or more times. V usage is TRBV4-1 and J usage is TRBJ2-4; D possibly matches TRBD1 or TRBD2 (5 bases each). The CDR3 covers 15 residues. V lost 3 bases to trimming and J lost 6 bases, with 15 bases between them. Germline assignment: CDR1 MGHRA and CDR2 YSYEKL. CDR3 bases: TGCGCCAGCAGCCACGGGGCCCCGGGGAGAAACATTCAGTACTTC. Amino acids: CASSHGAPGRNIQYF.

This clonotype has only one observation. A read error may explain this, as a much larger clone is one base away. Because it lacks the conserved phenylalanine or tryptophan at the end, this CDR3 is likely a read error. The chain employs TRBV20-1 and TRBJ2-2; 10 nucleotides match TRBD1. Germline values: CDR1 DFQATT, CDR2 SNEGSKA (reference sequence). This CDR3 spans 15 amino acids. With V trimmed by 4 bases and J by 4 bases, 6 bases remained unmatched. The CDR3 nucleotides are TGCAGTGCTACCAGACAGGGGGCTGGCACCGGGGAGCTGTTTCTT. Its protein product is CSATRQGAGTGELFL.

The V call is TRBV11-2, the J call TRBJ1-1; perhaps TRBD1 as D (5 bases). Between the trimmed V and J ends, which lost 7 bases and 2 bases, there was a span of 14 bases. The CDR3 has 14 residues. Looked up from germline, CDR1 is SGHAT and CDR2 is FQNNGV. CDR3 DNA sequence: TGTGCCAGCACTAGGGGACTTATTAACACTGAAGCTTTCTTT. Residues: CASTRGLINTEAFF.

This clonotype was recorded at least ten times. The gene calls are TRBV11-2 and TRBJ2-7; possibly TRBD1 for D (6 bases). The length of the CDR3 is 14 residues. Trimming removed 4 bases from V and 2 bases from J, with 12 bases in between. Per germline, CDR1 SGHAT and CDR2 FQNNGV. Here the CDR3 reads CASSSRQEAYEQYF. CDR3 DNA sequence: TGTGCCAGCAGCTCCCGACAGGAAGCCTACGAGCAGTACTTC.

The rearrangement joins TRBV28 to TRBJ2-7, with 9 bases lining up with TRBD1. Germline CDR1 reads MDHEN; CDR2 reads SYDVKM. CDR3 length: 16 amino acids. Trimming removed 7 bases from V and 4 bases from J; junction bases left unmatched: 14. CDR3 nucleotide sequence: TGTGCCAGCAACACAGGGGGCGGCTGGAAACTGTACGAGCAGTACTTC. Encoded protein: CASNTGGGWKLYEQYF.

This clonotype was counted at least ten times. The rearrangement uses TRBV12-3 or TRBV12-4 and TRBJ2-2, with 7 bases lining up with TRBD2. The CDR3 is made up of 15 amino acids. Germline trimming cut 2 bases from V and 6 bases from J; bases unmatched to any gene: 6. The CDR3 DNA reads as TGTGCCAGCAGTTTAAGCGGGGAAGGCGCCGGGGAGCTGTTTTTT. Its protein is CASSLSGEGAGELFF.

This clonotype has ten or more counts. This sequence joins TRBV5-1 and TRBJ2-6; 7 nucleotides line up with TRBD1. CDR1 and CDR2 (germline): SGHRS, YFSETQ. Germline trimming cut 5 bases from V and 0 bases from J; bases unmatched to any gene: 14. The CDR3 is 19 amino acids. CDR3 coding DNA: TGCGCCAGCAGTATGAGAAGGCCGGGACAGCCCTCTGGGGCCAACGTCCTGACTTTC. Its protein is CASSMRRPGQPSGANVLTF.

This clonotype was seen a handful of times. The CDR3 reads CASSTDRVETQYF. The CDR3 DNA is TGTGCCAGTAGTACCGACAGGGTAGAGACCCAGTACTTC. The chain carries TRBV19 and TRBJ2-5; the match to TRBD1 covers 7 bases. V was clipped by 4 bases and J by 4 bases; unmatched bases: 3. Germline V lookup: CDR1 LNHDA, CDR2 SQIVND (reference sequence). This CDR3 is built from 13 residues.